This record looks at one T cell receptor (beta chain) sequence and its context. TCR beta from blood CD8+ and CD4+ T cells was sequenced. Germline CDR1 reads MNHEY; CDR2 reads SVGEGT. With 5 bases removed from V and 0 bases from J, the gap between germline ends came to 11 bases. The CDR3 sequence is 15 residues long. Random-hexamer reverse transcription was applied to roughly 0.5 to 1 ug RNA. The authors amplified TCR beta CDR3 across 54 Vbeta and 13 Jbeta using immunoSEQ multiplex PCR. TCRdb re-called the immunoSEQ multiplex PCR reads through MiXCR, storing one row per CDR3 protein. The table records around 80,000 distinct CDR3 sequences, approximately 94% of them present only once. This entry belongs to a study of CD8 T cells in Susac syndrome.

Sequencing input: CD8+ T cells from PBMCs. V is TRBV6-2 or TRBV6-3 and J is TRBJ2-1; D is unclear. The sequence was collected from a human donor in good health. CDR3 loop: CASSLLASSYNEQFF. The CDR3 DNA reads as TGTGCCAGCAGTCTACTGGCTAGCTCCTACAATGAGCAGTTCTTC.